This T cell receptor beta chain appears in the sequencing data of a study of T-cell reconstitution after alpha-beta-depleted transplantation in children. This clonotype was observed a handful of times. Its antigen is unknown. This CDR3 is 15 amino acids long. Looked up from germline, CDR1 is SEHNR and CDR2 is FQNEAQ (reference sequence). After removal of 4 bases from V and 3 bases from J, the junction contained 7 bases not matched to a gene. Preparation of the TCRbeta library was carried out with unique molecular identifiers. TCRdb redid the calling of the PCR reads with MiXCR, one entry per CDR3 protein. The sample lists approximately 520,000 distinct CDR3 sequences; about 10% were seen once. Study-level findings and limits: At day 60, the high TCRbeta diversity found in some patients originated from recipient T cells and thymic progenitors that had survived.

The sequence derives from a female patient aged 2-15 years who had a stem cell transplant for aplastic anemia, so the T cells may come from the graft donor. This specimen was PBMCs, mostly from graft donor cells, taken 180 days after TCRalphabeta/CD19-depleted stem cell transplant. The V gene is TRBV7-9, the J gene TRBJ1-2; 8 bases are shared with TRBD1. CDR3 bases: TGTGCCAGCAGCTCGCCGGGACAGGAGTACTATGGCTACACCTTC. Residues: CASSSPGQEYYGYTF.